These 5 T cell receptor beta chains share one sample of origin, sequenced in a study of cytomegalovirus exposure and HLA in healthy donors. With 60 Vbeta and 13 Jbeta primers, the PCR was carried out. Repertoires were generated with immunoSEQ multiplex PCR, while TCRdb's copy carries only in-frame clones and drops some. The table includes about 130,000 clones, around 80% detected once. The sequencing sample was made of PBMCs. The receptors stem from a female donor in good health and CMV-seronegative.

This clone was counted once. The rearrangement uses TRBV28 and TRBJ1-2; D is unclear. Trimming removed 7 bases from V and 3 bases from J, with 9 bases in between. The CDR3 runs to 12 residues. Germline V lookup: CDR1 MDHEN, CDR2 SYDVKM. In DNA form, the CDR3 reads TGTGCCAGCACTCCCAGCGACTATGGCTACACCTTC. This sequence encodes CASTPSDYGYTF.

V usage is TRBV7-8 and J usage is TRBJ2-2; 7 bases match TRBD1. Trimming cost V 5 bases and J 3 bases; bases outside gene matches: 3. Germline-derived CDR1 and CDR2 are SGHVS and FQNEAQ. There are 14 residues in the CDR3. DNA of the CDR3: TGTGCCAGCAGCCGCGACAGGGACACCGGGGAGCTGTTTTTT. This sequence encodes CASSRDRDTGELFF.

The rearrangement links TRBV7-8 to TRBJ2-6, with a weak D call TRBD1 (6 bases). Trimming cost V 5 bases and J 4 bases, with 24 bases left between them. The CDR3 is 19 residues long. CDR1 SGHVS and CDR2 FQNEAQ come from the germline V gene. The CDR3 nucleotides read TGTGCCAGCAGCCCCAACCGGTTCAGGGGTCTGACCGGGGCCAACGTCCTGACTTTC. This sequence encodes CASSPNRFRGLTGANVLTF. Variable domain in full (rest from reference TRBV7-8 and TRBJ2-6): GAGVSQSPRYKVAKRGQDVALRCDPISGHVSLFWYQQALGQGPEFLTYFQNEAQLDKSGLPSDRFFAERPEGSVSTLKIQRTQQEDSAVYLCASSPNRFRGLTGANVLTFGAGSRLTVL.

The J gene is TRBJ2-1, the V gene TRBV2; D is undetermined. The CDR3 extends over 12 amino acids. Between the trimmed V and J ends, which lost 11 bases and 7 bases, there was a span of 15 bases. Germline V gene data show CDR1 as SNHLY and CDR2 as FYNNEI. The CDR3 DNA sequence: TGTGCCCGAAGGAGAGGAAGTAATGAGCAGTTCTTC. It specifies CARRRGSNEQFF. The entire variable domain, with the rest obtained from reference TRBV2 and TRBJ2-1, is as follows: EPEVTQTPSHQVTQMGQEVILRCVPISNHLYFYWYRQILGQKVEFLVSFYNNEISEKSEIFDDQFSVERPDGSNFTLKIRSTKLEDSAMYFCARRRGSNEQFFGPGTRLTVL.

The chain uses TRBV6-5 and TRBJ2-5; possibly TRBD1 for D (6 bases). Trimming pared 4 bases from V and 3 bases from J, leaving 15 bases between. Germline V gives CDR1 MNHEY, CDR2 SVGAGI. The CDR3 consists of 15 residues. DNA for the CDR3: TGTGCCAGCAGTTTCACACAGGGTTTGGAAGAGACCCAGTACTTC. This translates into CASSFTQGLEETQYF.